Listed here are 2 T cell receptor beta chains from one sample, sequenced in a study of regulatory T cells in long-lasting Graves disease. The time point denotes: newly diagnosed GD, antithyroid drugs for less than 3 months. Researchers made the TCR library from RNA that was extracted from PBMCs. Arm-PCR of CDR3 regions and iRepertoire HTBI primers were used to build TCR beta libraries. Using its own MiXCR run on the multiplex PCR reads, TCRdb lists one record per CDR3 protein. The sample yields about 200,000 distinct CDR3 sequences, approximately 20% seen once. Sequencing used peripheral blood mononuclear cells (PBMCs), obtained at new diagnosis, from a patient treated with antithyroid drugs. The receptors were sampled from a female donor with Graves disease.

The chain is built from TRBV12-3 or TRBV12-4 and TRBJ1-4; maybe TRBD1 (5 bases). With 3 bases removed from V and 8 bases from J, the gap between germline ends came to 19 bases. The CDR3 runs to 16 residues. In DNA, the CDR3 is TGTGCCAGCAGTTTCACCCGGGGCCTGGACGAAGAAAAACTGTTTTTT. Amino acid sequence: CASSFTRGLDEEKLFF.

The sample holds many counts of this clonotype. The V and J genes are TRBV5-1 and TRBJ2-3, with D maybe TRBD1 (6 bases). CDR1 SGHRS and CDR2 YFSETQ come from the germline V gene. Trimming pared 4 bases from V and 4 bases from J, leaving 22 bases between. This CDR3 spans 17 amino acids. This chain's CDR3 is CASSDKGTGNVADTQYF. In DNA form, the CDR3 reads TGCGCCAGCAGCGATAAGGGCACAGGGAATGTTGCAGATACGCAGTATTTT.